This T cell receptor beta chain was captured by sequencing in a study of T cells after posttransplantation cyclophosphamide. Busulfan-fludarabine conditioning, marrow transplant, and cyclophosphamide on days +3 and +4 were administered. Germline CDR1 reads SEHNR; CDR2 reads FQNEAQ (reference sequence). This CDR3 is 15 amino acids long. The germline V and J ends were trimmed by 4 bases and 9 bases, with 16 bases remaining between them. The data were produced by immunoSEQ multiplex PCR, yet TCRdb's version contains in-frame clones alone and is incomplete. In the table there are 35,000 to 45,000 clones, approximately 78% of which are singletons.

This chain joins TRBV7-9 and TRBJ1-6; D ambiguous. Sequenced material: CD4+ T cells sorted from blood, taken 1903 days after a stem cell transplant with posttransplant cyclophosphamide. The sequence was collected from a female patient in her thirties or forties who received an allogeneic stem cell transplant from a related donor, was CMV-positive, and had no GVHD. Some T cells may possibly be graft donor cells. This chain's CDR3 is CASSSHGRAASPLHF. DNA of the CDR3: TGTGCCAGCAGCTCACACGGGAGGGCAGCTTCACCCCTCCACTTT.